Described below is a single TCR beta chain sequence and its context. The table came from immunoSEQ multiplex PCR; TCRdb's copy has only in-frame clones and leaves some out. The sample includes fewer than 60,000 clones, approximately 91% of them seen just once. V lost 1 base, J lost 2 bases, and 7 bases lay in between. Germline V CDR1 and CDR2: MNHNS, SASEGT. The CDR3 contains 14 residues. This specimen belongs to a study of T cell changes during pregnancy in multiple sclerosis. This TCR came from a female donor with multiple sclerosis, enrolled in a pregnancy study. Sequencing used peripheral blood, obtained in the second trimester of pregnancy. The rearrangement links TRBV6-1 to TRBJ2-3; D is ambiguous. The CDR3, as DNA: TGTGCCAGCAGTGAAGGGAGCTTCACAGATACGCAGTATTTT. As protein: CASSEGSFTDTQYF.